This passage covers 19 T cell receptor beta chains from one sample sequenced in a study of T-cell memory formation after mild COVID-19. In TCRdb, the 5' RACE reads were re-called with MiXCR into one record per CDR3 protein. There are 360,000 or so distinct CDR3 sequences in the sample; 25% to 30% occur only once, and 13% lies in the top ten. Material: PBMCs or a T cell subset sorted from them (not recorded which). Receptors originate from an adult woman who had mild COVID-19 (a few samples of this study predate the infection). Cell type and time point are not known.

The rearrangement joins TRBV6-5 to TRBJ2-7; tentative D call: TRBD1 (6 bases). V was trimmed by 6 bases and J by 5 bases, leaving 17 bases between them. The CDR3 sequence is 14 residues long. The germline CDR1 and CDR2 sequences are MNHEY and SVGAGI. CDR3 bases: TGTGCCAGCAGCCACGGGACAAATCTCGACGAGCAGTACTTC. Protein product: CASSHGTNLDEQYF.

The rearrangement links TRBV5-1 to TRBJ2-7; perhaps TRBD1 as D (8 bases). This CDR3 spans 15 amino acids. V lost 3 bases and J 3 bases, leaving 16 bases between the germline ends. Germline-derived CDR1 and CDR2 are SGHRS and YFSETQ. The CDR3 DNA is TGCGCCAGCAGCTGGATGGGGGGGACAGGCTACGAGCAGTACTTC. Its protein is CASSWMGGTGYEQYF.

The V and J genes are TRBV5-1 and TRBJ1-6; possibly TRBD1 for D (6 bases). Per germline, CDR1 SGHRS and CDR2 YFSETQ. Trimming left V 4 bases short and J 5 bases short, with 10 bases between. The CDR3 runs 14 residues. The CDR3 here is CASSTGHDNSPLHF. The CDR3 nucleotides read TGCGCCAGCAGCACGGGACACGATAATTCACCCCTCCACTTT.

This clonotype turned up a few times. The chain recombines TRBV6-5 with TRBJ2-3; 10 bases line up with TRBD2. The V segment lost 2 bases and the J segment 5 bases; nucleotides outside the gene matches: 7. CDR3 length: 16 residues. Germline V lookup: CDR1 MNHEY, CDR2 SVGAGI. CDR3 amino acids: CASSYVSVAGGDTQYF. DNA of the CDR3: TGTGCCAGCAGTTACGTCTCGGTAGCGGGAGGAGATACGCAGTATTTT.

This clonotype was seen a handful of times. CDR3 region: CSASSGRETQYF. DNA for the CDR3: TGCAGTGCTAGTTCAGGGCGAGAGACCCAGTACTTC. The chain carries TRBV20-1 and TRBJ2-5; the D gene is possibly TRBD1 (5 bases). The germline V gene has CDR1 DFQATT and CDR2 SNEGSKA (reference sequence). The CDR3 loop spans 12 amino acids. Trimming stripped 3 bases from V and 4 bases from J, with 9 bases between.

CDR3 sequence reads: CAWSVQEPNEQFF. The CDR3 coding sequence is TGTGCCTGGAGTGTACAAGAGCCCAATGAGCAGTTCTTC. The chain combines TRBV30 with TRBJ2-1; no firm D call. The germline gives CDR1 GTSNPN, CDR2 SVGIG (reference sequence). The CDR3 covers 13 residues. Trimming took off 0 bases at V and 6 bases at J, with 9 bases between the two ends. Supplemented by reference TRBV30 and TRBJ2-1, the full variable domain reads SQTIHQWPATLVQPVGSPLSLECTVEGTSNPNLYWYRQAAGRGLQLLFYSVGIGQISSEVPQNLSASRPQDRQFILSSKKLLLSDSGFYLCAWSVQEPNEQFFGPGTRLTVL.

The chain has TRBV20-1 and TRBJ2-7; TRBD2 matches at 9 bases. CDR3 size: 15 residues. CDR1 and CDR2 from the germline V gene are DFQATT and SNEGSKA (reference sequence). Germline trimming cut 2 bases from V and 2 bases from J; bases unmatched to any gene: 7. CDR3 coding DNA: TGCAGTGCTAGAACCCTCGGCGGGGGGGCCTACGAGCAGTACTTC. Amino acids: CSARTLGGGAYEQYF.

The gene calls are TRBV29-1 and TRBJ1-1; D gene uncertain. This CDR3 has 13 residues. Germline assignment: CDR1 SQVTM and CDR2 ANQGSEA. Trimming removed 7 bases from V and 0 bases from J, with 12 bases in between. The CDR3 DNA sequence: TGCAGCGCCAGAAGGCAGTTGAACACTGAAGCTTTCTTT. Protein sequence: CSARRQLNTEAFF.

The V call is TRBV7-9, the J call TRBJ1-2, with D uncertain. The germline V gene encodes CDR1 SEHNR and CDR2 FQNEAQ (reference sequence). Trimming removed 5 bases at V and 4 bases at J, with 14 bases between. The CDR3 has 14 amino acids. The CDR3 bases are TGTGCCAGCAGCGGACCGGTTAATGGCTATGGCTACACCTTC. Amino acid sequence: CASSGPVNGYGYTF.

The chain joins TRBV7-2 to TRBJ1-5; TRBD1 matches at 8 bases. The germline V gene has CDR1 SGHTA and CDR2 FQGNSA. The CDR3 sequence is 15 residues long. V lost 4 bases, J lost 2 bases, and 4 bases stayed unmatched. CDR3 nucleotides: TGTGCCAGCAGCTCGACAGGGGTTGGCAATCAGCCCCAGCATTTT. This encodes CASSSTGVGNQPQHF.

V and J are TRBV24-1 and TRBJ2-5, with D perhaps being TRBD1 or TRBD2 (5 bases each). Germline values: CDR1 KGHDR, CDR2 SFDVKD. V lost 9 bases, J lost 2 bases, and 12 bases lay in between. The CDR3 consists of 13 residues. The CDR3 nucleotides read TGTGCCACCCGGGGCCGGTTTCAAGAGACCCAGTACTTC. This codes for CATRGRFQETQYF.

V and J are TRBV7-9 and TRBJ1-2; D gene unclear. Trimming cost V 5 bases and J 4 bases, with 8 bases left between them. The length of the CDR3 is 12 residues. Germline V gene data show CDR1 as SEHNR and CDR2 as FQNEAQ (reference sequence). CDR3 region: CASSAASYGYTF. As DNA, the CDR3 is TGTGCCAGCAGCGCCGCGAGCTATGGCTACACCTTC. Full variable domain (remainder filled in from reference TRBV7-9 and TRBJ1-2): DTGVSQNPRHKITKRGQNVTFRCDPISEHNRLYWYRQTLGQGPEFLTYFQNEAQLEKSRLLSDRFSAERPKGSFSTLEIQRTEQGDSAMYLCASSAASYGYTFGSGTRLTVV.

The J gene is TRBJ2-1, the V gene TRBV7-3, with TRBD2 as a possible D gene (5 bases). The V gene lost 5 bases and the J gene lost 4 bases, with 12 bases spanning the gap. This CDR3 has 14 residues. Germline values: CDR1 SGHTA, CDR2 FQGTGA. The CDR3 sequence: CASSPEAVYNEQFF. The DNA for the CDR3 is TGTGCCAGCAGCCCCGAAGCGGTGTACAATGAGCAGTTCTTC. The full variable domain, its missing parts supplied by reference TRBV7-3 and TRBJ2-1, is GAGVSQTPSNKVTEKGKYVELRCDPISGHTALYWYRQSLGQGPEFLIYFQGTGAADDSGLPNDRFFAVRPEGSVSTLKIQRTERGDSAVYLCASSPEAVYNEQFFGPGTRLTVL.

This chain connects TRBV6-5 to TRBJ1-1; 10 nucleotides line up with TRBD1. The ends lost 6 bases at V and 5 bases at J; junction bases unmatched: 9. The CDR3 spans 15 residues. From germline, CDR1 is MNHEY and CDR2 SVGAGI. The CDR3 loop reads CASSSRDRGVTEAFF. CDR3 nucleotide sequence: TGTGCCAGCAGCTCTCGGGACAGGGGAGTTACTGAAGCTTTCTTT.

DNA for the CDR3: TGTGCCAGCAGCTGGATCGGGGGCAACACTGAAGCTTTCTTT. It codes for CASSWIGGNTEAFF. This chain links TRBV7-2 with TRBJ1-1; tentative D call: TRBD1 (6 bases). CDR1 and CDR2 (germline): SGHTA, FQGNSA. V gave up 4 bases and J gave up 2 bases, with 11 bases separating them. This CDR3 is 14 amino acids long.

The V gene is TRBV7-2, the J gene TRBJ2-5, with a weak D call TRBD2 (6 bases). The V end was cut by 1 base, the J end by 4 bases, with 13 bases between. The germline gives CDR1 SGHTA, CDR2 FQGNSA. The CDR3 runs to 15 residues. CDR3 nucleotides: TGTGCCAGCAGCTTAGGGGACTTACATCGAGAGACCCAGTACTTC. Amino acids: CASSLGDLHRETQYF.

This clonotype was recorded a few times. The genes are TRBV5-1 and TRBJ2-3; 9 bases map to TRBD2. Germline values: CDR1 SGHRS, CDR2 YFSETQ. With 4 bases clipped from V and 1 base from J, the junction kept 10 bases outside the gene matches. The CDR3 runs 17 residues. The CDR3 spells CASSPGTSYPGTDTQYF. CDR3 nucleotide sequence: TGCGCCAGCAGCCCGGGGACTAGCTACCCTGGCACAGATACGCAGTATTTT.

This clonotype was detected a few times. J is TRBJ2-7 and V is TRBV5-1, with 10 bases identical to TRBD2. Germline CDR1 and CDR2: SGHRS and YFSETQ. The trim removed 7 bases at V and 3 bases at J, leaving 16 bases unmatched. The CDR3 consists of 17 residues. CDR3 bases: TGCGCCAGCTCAAGGGTACCGCTAGCGGGAGATGTCTACGAGCAGTACTTC. Translated: CASSRVPLAGDVYEQYF. The complete variable domain, with remaining parts taken from reference TRBV5-1 and TRBJ2-7, reads KAGVTQTPRYLIKTRGQQVTLSCSPISGHRSVSWYQQTPGQGLQFLFEYFSETQRNKGNFPGRFSGRQFSNSRSEMNVSTLELGDSALYLCASSRVPLAGDVYEQYFGPGTRLTVT.

This sequence joins TRBV6-4 and TRBJ2-1; TRBD2 aligns across 7 bases. After removal of 5 bases from V and 5 bases from J, the junction contained 6 bases not matched to a gene. The germline V gene has CDR1 MRHNA and CDR2 SNTAGT. The length of the CDR3 is 14 residues. The CDR3 DNA reads TGTGCCAGCAGTAAGGGGACTAAAAACAATGAGCAGTTCTTC. Protein: CASSKGTKNNEQFF.